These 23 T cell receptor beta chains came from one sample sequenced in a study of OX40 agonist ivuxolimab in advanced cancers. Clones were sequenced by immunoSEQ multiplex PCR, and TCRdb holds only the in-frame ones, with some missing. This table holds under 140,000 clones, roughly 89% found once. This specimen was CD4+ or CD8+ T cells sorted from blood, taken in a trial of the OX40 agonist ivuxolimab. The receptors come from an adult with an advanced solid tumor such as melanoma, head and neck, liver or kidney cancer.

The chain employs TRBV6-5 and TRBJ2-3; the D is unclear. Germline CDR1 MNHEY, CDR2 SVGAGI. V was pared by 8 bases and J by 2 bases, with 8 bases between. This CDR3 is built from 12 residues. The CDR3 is CASGKLTDTQYF. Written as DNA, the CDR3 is TGTGCCAGCGGGAAGCTCACAGATACGCAGTATTTT.

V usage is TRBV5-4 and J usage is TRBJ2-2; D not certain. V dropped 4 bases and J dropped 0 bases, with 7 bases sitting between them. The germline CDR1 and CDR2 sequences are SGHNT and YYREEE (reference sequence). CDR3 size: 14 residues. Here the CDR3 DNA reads TGTGCCAGCAGCGACGAATCGAACACCGGGGAGCTGTTTTTT. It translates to CASSDESNTGELFF.

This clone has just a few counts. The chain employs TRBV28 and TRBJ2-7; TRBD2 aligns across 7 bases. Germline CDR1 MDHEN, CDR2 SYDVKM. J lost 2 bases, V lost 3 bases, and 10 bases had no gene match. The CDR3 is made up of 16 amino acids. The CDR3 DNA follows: TGTGCCAGCAGTTTCCATCTAGCGGTCCTTACCTACGAGCAGTACTTC. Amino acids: CASSFHLAVLTYEQYF. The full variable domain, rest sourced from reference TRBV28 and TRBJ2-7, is DVKVTQSSRYLVKRTGEKVFLECVQDMDHENMFWYRQDPGLGLRLIYFSYDVKMKEKGDIPEGYSVSREKKERFSLILESASTNQTSMYLCASSFHLAVLTYEQYFGPGTRLTVT.

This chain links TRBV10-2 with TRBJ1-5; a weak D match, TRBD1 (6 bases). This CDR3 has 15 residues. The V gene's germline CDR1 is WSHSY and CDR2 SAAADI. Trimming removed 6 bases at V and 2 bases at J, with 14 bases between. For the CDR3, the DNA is TGCGCCAGCAGAGAAACAGGGTTTGGCAATCAGCCCCAGCATTTT. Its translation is CASRETGFGNQPQHF.

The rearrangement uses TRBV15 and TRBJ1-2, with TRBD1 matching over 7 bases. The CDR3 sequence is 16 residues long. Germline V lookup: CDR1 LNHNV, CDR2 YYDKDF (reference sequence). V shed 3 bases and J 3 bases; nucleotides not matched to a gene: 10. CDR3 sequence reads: CATSRNRGPTDYGYTF. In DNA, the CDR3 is TGTGCCACCAGCAGGAACAGGGGCCCTACAGACTATGGCTACACCTTC.

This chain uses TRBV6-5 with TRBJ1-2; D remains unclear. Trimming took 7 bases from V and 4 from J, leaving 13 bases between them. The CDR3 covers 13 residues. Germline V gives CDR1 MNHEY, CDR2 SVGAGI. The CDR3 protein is CASIPGRGYGYTF. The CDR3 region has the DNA TGTGCCAGCATTCCAGGCCGGGGCTATGGCTACACCTTC.

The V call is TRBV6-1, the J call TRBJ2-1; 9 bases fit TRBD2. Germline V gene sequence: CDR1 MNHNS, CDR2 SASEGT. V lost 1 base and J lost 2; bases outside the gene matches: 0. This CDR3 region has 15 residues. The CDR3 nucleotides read TGTGCCAGCAGTGAAGTAGCGGGGGCCTACAATGAGCAGTTCTTC. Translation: CASSEVAGAYNEQFF.

The DNA of the CDR3 is TGCGCCAGCAGCCAAGATAGGACACCGAATCAGCCCCAGCATTTT. This codes for CASSQDRTPNQPQHF. The J gene is TRBJ1-5, the V gene TRBV4-1, with TRBD1 as a possible D gene (5 bases). From germline, CDR1 is MGHRA and CDR2 YSYEKL. This CDR3 has 15 amino acids. V lost 0 bases and J 4 bases, leaving 10 bases between the germline ends.

CDR3 bases: TGTGCCAGTAGTATAGCGGGGGAGCCCTTAGGTAAAGAGACCCAGTACTTC. It encodes CASSIAGEPLGKETQYF. The chain joins TRBV19 to TRBJ2-5; possibly TRBD2 for D (6 bases). From germline, CDR1 is LNHDA and CDR2 SQIVND (reference sequence). Deletions cut 1 base from V and 3 bases from J, with 18 bases between. CDR3 length: 17 residues.

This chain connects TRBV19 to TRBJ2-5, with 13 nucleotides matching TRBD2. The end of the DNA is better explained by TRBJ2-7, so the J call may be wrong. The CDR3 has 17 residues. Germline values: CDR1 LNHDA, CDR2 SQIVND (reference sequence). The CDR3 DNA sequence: TGTGCCAGTAGTGCGGGACTAGCGGGAATTAGTATCGACGAGCAGTACTTC. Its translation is CASSAGLAGISIDEQYF.

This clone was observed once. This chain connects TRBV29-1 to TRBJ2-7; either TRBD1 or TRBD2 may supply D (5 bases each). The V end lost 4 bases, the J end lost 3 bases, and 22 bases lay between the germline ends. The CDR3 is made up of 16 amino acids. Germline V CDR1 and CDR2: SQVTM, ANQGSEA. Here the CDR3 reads CSVGGLGDEIFYEQYF. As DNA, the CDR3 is TGCAGCGTTGGGGGCCTTGGGGACGAAATTTTCTACGAGCAGTACTTC.

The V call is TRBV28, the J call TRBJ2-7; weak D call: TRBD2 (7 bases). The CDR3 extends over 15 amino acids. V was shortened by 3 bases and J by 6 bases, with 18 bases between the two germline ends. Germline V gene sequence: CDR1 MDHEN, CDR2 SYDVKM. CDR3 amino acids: CASSLGGTFGGEQYF. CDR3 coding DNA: TGTGCCAGCAGTTTGGGAGGGACATTTGGCGGCGAGCAGTACTTC.

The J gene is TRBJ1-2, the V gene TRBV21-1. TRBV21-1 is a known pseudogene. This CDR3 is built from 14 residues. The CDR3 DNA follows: TGTGCCAGCAGCAAGGGTTATCGGCTTTATGGCTACACCTTC. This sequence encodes CASSKGYRLYGYTF.

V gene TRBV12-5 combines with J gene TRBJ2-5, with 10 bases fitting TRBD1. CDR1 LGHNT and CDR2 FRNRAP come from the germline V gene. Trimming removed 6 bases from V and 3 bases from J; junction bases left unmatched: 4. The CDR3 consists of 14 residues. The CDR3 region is CASGGTGEKETQYF. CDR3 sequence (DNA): TGTGCTAGTGGGGGGACAGGGGAGAAAGAGACCCAGTACTTC.

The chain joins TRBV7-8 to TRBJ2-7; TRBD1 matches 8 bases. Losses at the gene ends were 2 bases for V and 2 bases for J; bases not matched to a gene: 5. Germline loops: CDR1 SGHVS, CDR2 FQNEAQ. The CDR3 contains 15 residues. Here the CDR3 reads CASSLKQGGTYEQYF. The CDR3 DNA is TGTGCCAGCAGCTTAAAACAGGGGGGTACCTACGAGCAGTACTTC.

The CDR3 DNA sequence: TGTGCCAGCAGTGCTCCCGGGACTAGCGACGAGCAGTACTTC. Translation gives CASSAPGTSDEQYF. The V call is TRBV28, the J call TRBJ2-7; TRBD2 matches 10 bases. Trimming at V came to 5 bases and at J to 5 bases, leaving 6 bases not matched to a gene. The CDR3 extends over 14 amino acids. CDR1 is MDHEN and CDR2 is SYDVKM in the germline V gene.

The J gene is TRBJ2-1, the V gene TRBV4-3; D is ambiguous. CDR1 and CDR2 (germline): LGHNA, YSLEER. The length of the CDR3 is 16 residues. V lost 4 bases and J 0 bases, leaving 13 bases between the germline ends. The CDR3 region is CASSLHPPTSYNEQFF. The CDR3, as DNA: TGCGCCAGCAGCCTACATCCCCCTACCTCCTACAATGAGCAGTTCTTC.

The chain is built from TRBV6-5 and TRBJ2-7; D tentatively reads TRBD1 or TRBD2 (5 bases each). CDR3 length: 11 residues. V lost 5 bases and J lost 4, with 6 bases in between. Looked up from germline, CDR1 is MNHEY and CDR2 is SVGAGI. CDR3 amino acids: CASSGTYEQYF. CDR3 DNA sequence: TGTGCCAGCAGTGGGACGTACGAGCAGTACTTC.

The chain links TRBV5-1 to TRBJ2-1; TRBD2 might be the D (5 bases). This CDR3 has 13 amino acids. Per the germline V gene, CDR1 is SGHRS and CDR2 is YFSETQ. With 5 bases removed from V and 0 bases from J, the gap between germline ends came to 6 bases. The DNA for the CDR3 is TGCGCCAGCAGGGGGAGCTCCTACAATGAGCAGTTCTTC. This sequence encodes CASRGSSYNEQFF. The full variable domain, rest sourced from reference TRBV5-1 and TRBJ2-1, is KAGVTQTPRYLIKTRGQQVTLSCSPISGHRSVSWYQQTPGQGLQFLFEYFSETQRNKGNFPGRFSGRQFSNSRSEMNVSTLELGDSALYLCASRGSSYNEQFFGPGTRLTVL.

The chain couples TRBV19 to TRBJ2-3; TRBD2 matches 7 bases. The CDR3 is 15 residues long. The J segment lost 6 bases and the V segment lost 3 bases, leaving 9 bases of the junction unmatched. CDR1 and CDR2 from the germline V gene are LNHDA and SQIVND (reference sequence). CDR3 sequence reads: CASSMAGDLGDTQYF. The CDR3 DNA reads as TGTGCCAGTAGTATGGCGGGAGATTTGGGGGATACGCAGTATTTT.

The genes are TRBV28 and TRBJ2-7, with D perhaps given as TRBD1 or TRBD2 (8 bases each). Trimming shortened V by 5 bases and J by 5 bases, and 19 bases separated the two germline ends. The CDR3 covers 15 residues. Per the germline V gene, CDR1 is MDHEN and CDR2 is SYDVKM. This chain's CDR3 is CASSLGTGLAHEQYF. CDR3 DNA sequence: TGTGCCAGCAGTCTAGGGACAGGACTAGCACACGAGCAGTACTTC.

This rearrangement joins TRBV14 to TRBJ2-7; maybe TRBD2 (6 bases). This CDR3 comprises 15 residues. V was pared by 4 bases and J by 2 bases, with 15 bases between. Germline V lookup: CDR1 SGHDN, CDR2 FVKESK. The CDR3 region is CASSPREVMPYEQYF. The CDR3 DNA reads TGTGCCAGCAGCCCCAGGGAGGTGATGCCCTACGAGCAGTACTTC.

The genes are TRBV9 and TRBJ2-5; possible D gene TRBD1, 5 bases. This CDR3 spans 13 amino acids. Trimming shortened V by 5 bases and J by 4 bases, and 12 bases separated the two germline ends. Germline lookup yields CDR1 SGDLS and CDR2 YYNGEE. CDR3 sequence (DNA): TGTGCCAGCAGTTTAGGGGAAAGAGAGACCCAGTACTTC. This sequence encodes CASSLGERETQYF.